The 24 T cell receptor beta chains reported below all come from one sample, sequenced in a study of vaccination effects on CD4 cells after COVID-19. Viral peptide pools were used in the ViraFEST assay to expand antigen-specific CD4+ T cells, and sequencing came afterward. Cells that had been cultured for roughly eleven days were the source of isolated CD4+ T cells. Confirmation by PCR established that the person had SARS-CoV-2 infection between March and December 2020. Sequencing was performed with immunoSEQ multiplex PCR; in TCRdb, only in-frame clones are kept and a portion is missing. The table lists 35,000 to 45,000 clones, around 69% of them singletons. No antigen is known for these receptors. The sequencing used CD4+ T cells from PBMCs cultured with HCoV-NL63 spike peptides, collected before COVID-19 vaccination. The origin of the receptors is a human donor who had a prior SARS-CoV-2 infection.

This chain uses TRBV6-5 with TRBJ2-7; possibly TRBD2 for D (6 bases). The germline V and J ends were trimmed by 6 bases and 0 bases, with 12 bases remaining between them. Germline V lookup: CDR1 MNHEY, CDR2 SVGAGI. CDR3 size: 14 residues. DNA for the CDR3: TGTGCCAGCAGAAGGGACGGGAGCTCCTACGAGCAGTACTTC. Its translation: CASRRDGSSYEQYF.

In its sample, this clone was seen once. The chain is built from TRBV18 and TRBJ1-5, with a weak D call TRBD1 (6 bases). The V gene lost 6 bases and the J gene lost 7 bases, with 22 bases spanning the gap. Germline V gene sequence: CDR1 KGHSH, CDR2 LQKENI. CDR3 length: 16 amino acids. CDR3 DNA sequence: TGTGCCAGCTCCTTTTGGGGGCGCGGGGGGATGCAGCCCCAGCATTTT. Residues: CASSFWGRGGMQPQHF.

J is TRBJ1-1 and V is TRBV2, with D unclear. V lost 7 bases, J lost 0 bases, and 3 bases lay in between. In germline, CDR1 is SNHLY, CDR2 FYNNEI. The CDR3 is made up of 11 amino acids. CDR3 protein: CASMLNTEAFF. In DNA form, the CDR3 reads TGTGCCAGCATGTTGAACACTGAAGCTTTCTTT.

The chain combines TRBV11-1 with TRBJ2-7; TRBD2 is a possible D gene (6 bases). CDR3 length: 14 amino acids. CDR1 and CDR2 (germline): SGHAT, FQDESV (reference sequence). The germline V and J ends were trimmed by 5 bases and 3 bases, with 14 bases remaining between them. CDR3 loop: CASSPRDLIYEQYF. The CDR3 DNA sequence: TGTGCCAGCAGCCCCCGGGACTTAATCTACGAGCAGTACTTC. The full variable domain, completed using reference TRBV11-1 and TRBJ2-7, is EAEVAQSPRYKITEKSQAVAFWCDPISGHATLYWYRQILGQGPELLVQFQDESVVDDSQLPKDRFSAERLKGVDSTLKIQPAELGDSAMYLCASSPRDLIYEQYFGPGTRLTVT.

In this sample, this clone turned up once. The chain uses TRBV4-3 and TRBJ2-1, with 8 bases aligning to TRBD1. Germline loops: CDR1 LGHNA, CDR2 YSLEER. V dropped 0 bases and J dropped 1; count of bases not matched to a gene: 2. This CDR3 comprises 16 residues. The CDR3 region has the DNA TGCGCCAGCAGCCAAGAAACAGGGGGGTCCTACAATGAGCAGTTCTTC. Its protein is CASSQETGGSYNEQFF.

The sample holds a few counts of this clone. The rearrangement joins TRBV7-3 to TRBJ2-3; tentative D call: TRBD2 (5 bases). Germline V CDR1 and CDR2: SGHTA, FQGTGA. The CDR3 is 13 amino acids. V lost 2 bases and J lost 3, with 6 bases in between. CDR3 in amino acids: CASSLRETDTQYF. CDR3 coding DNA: TGTGCCAGCAGCTTACGGGAAACAGATACGCAGTATTTT.

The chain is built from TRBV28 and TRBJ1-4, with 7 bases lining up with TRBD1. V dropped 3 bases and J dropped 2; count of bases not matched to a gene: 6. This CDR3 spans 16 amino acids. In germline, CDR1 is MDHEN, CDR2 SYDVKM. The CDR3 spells CASSLGQPGTNEKLFF. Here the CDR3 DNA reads TGTGCCAGCAGTTTGGGACAGCCGGGGACTAATGAAAAACTGTTTTTT. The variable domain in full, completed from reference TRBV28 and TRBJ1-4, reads DVKVTQSSRYLVKRTGEKVFLECVQDMDHENMFWYRQDPGLGLRLIYFSYDVKMKEKGDIPEGYSVSREKKERFSLILESASTNQTSMYLCASSLGQPGTNEKLFFGSGTQLSVL.

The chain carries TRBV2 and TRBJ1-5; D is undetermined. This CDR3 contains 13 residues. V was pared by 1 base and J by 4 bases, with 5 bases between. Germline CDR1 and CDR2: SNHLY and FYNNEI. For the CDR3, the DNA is TGTGCCAGCAGTGAAGAGTCAAATCAGCCCCAGCATTTT. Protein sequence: CASSEESNQPQHF.

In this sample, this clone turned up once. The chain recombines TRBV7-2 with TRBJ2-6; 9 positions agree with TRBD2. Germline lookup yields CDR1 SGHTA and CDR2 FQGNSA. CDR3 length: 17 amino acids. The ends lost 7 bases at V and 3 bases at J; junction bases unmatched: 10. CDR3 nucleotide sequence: TGTGCCAGCACCCTAAGGCTAGCGGGACTTGGGGCCAACGTCCTGACTTTC. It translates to CASTLRLAGLGANVLTF.

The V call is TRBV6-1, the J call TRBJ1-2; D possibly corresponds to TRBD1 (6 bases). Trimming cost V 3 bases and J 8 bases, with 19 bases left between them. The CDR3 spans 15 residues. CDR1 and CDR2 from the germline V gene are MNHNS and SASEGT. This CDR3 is CASSDRRDTTGGYTF. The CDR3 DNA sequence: TGTGCCAGCAGTGATCGACGGGACACCACAGGAGGCTACACCTTC.

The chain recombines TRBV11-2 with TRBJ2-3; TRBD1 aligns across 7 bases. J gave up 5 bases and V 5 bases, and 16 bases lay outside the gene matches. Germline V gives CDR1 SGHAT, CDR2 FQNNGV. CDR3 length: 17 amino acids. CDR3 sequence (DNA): TGTGCCAGCAGCCCGAGAACAGGGGTCCGTGTCATAGATACGCAGTATTTT. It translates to CASSPRTGVRVIDTQYF. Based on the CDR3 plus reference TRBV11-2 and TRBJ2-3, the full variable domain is EAGVAQSPRYKIIEKRQSVAFWCNPISGHATLYWYQQILGQGPKLLIQFQNNGVVDDSQLPKDRFSAERLKGVDSTLKIQPAKLEDSAVYLCASSPRTGVRVIDTQYFGPGTRLTVL.

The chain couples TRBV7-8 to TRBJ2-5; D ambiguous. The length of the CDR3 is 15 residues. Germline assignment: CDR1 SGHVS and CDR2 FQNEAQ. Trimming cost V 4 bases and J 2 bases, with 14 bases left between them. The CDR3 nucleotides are TGTGCCAGCAGCTCGCGACTGACTTCTCAAGAGACCCAGTACTTC. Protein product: CASSSRLTSQETQYF.

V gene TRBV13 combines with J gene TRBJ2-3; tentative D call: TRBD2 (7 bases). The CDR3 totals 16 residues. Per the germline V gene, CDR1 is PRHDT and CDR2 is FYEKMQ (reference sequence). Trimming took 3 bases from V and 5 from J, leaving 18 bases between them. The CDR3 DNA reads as TGTGCCAGCAGCTTCATGGGCGGGGGCATCGTAGATACGCAGTATTTT. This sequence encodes CASSFMGGGIVDTQYF.

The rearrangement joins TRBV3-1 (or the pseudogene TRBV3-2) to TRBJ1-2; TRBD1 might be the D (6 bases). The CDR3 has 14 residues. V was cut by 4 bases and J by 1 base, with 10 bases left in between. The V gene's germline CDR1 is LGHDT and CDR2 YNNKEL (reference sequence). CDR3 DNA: TGTGCCAGCAGCCCGGGACACGGTAACTATGGCTACACCTTC. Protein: CASSPGHGNYGYTF.

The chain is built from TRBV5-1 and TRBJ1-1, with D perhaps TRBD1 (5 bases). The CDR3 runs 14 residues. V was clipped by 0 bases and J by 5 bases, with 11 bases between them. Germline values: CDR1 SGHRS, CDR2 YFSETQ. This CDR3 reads CASSLEAGVTEAFF. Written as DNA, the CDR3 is TGCGCCAGCAGCTTGGAGGCGGGGGTAACTGAAGCTTTCTTT.

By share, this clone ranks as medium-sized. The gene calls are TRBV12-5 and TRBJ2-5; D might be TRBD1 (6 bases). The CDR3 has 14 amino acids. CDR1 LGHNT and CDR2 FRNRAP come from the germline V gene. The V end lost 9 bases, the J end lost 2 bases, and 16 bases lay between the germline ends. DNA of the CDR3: TGTGCTAGCCGGTTAGGACAGACACAAGAGACCCAGTACTTC. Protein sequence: CASRLGQTQETQYF.

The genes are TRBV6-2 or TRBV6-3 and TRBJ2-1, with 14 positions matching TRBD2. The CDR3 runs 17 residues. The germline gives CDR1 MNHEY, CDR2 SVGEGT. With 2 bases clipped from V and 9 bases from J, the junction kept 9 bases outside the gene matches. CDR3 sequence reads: CASSYLRLAGGPGEQFF. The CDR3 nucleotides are TGTGCCAGCAGTTACCTCCGACTAGCGGGGGGGCCCGGTGAGCAGTTCTTC.

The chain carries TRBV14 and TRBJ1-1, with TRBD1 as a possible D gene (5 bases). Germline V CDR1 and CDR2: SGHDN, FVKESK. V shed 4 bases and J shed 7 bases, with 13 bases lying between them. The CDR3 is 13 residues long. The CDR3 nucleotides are TGTGCCAGCAGCCGAGGGGAGTTGCTTGAAGCTTTCTTT. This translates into CASSRGELLEAFF. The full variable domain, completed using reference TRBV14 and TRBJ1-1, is EAGVTQFPSHSVIEKGQTVTLRCDPISGHDNLYWYRRVMGKEIKFLLHFVKESKQDESGMPNNRFLAERTGGTYSTLKVQPAELEDSGVYFCASSRGELLEAFFGQGTRLTVV.

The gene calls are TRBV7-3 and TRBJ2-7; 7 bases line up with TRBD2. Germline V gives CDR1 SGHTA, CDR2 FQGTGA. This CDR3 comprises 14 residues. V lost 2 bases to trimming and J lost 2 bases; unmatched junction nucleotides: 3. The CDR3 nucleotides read TGTGCCAGCAGCTTAGGCGGGAGCCCCTACGAGCAGTACTTC. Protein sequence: CASSLGGSPYEQYF.

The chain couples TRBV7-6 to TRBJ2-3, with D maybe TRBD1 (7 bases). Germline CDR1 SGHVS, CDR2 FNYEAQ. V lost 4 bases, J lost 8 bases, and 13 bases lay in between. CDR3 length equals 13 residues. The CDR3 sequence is CASSSQGGGTQYF. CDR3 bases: TGTGCCAGCAGCTCTCAGGGGGGTGGTACGCAGTATTTT. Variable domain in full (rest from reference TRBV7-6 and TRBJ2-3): GAGVSQSPRYKVTKRGQDVALRCDPISGHVSLYWYRQALGQGPEFLTYFNYEAQQDKSGLPNDRFSAERPEGSISTLTIQRTEQRDSAMYRCASSSQGGGTQYFGPGTRLTVL.

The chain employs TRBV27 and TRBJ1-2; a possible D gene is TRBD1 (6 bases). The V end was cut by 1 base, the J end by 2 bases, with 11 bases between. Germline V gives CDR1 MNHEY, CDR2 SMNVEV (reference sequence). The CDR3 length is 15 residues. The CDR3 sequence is CASSLLGGRNYGYTF. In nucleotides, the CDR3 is TGTGCCAGCAGTTTATTAGGGGGGCGAAACTATGGCTACACCTTC.

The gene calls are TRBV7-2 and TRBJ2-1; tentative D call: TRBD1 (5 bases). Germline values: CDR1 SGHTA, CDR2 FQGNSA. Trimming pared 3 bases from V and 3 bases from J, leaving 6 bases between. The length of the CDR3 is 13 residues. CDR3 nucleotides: TGTGCCAGCAGCTTTGACAGCTACAATGAGCAGTTCTTC. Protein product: CASSFDSYNEQFF.

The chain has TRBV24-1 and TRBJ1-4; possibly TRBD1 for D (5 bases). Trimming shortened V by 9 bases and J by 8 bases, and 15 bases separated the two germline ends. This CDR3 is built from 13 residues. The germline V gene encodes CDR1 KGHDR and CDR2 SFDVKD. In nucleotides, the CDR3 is TGTGCCACCGGGGTACCGGGGGAAGAAAAACTGTTTTTT. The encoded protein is CATGVPGEEKLFF.

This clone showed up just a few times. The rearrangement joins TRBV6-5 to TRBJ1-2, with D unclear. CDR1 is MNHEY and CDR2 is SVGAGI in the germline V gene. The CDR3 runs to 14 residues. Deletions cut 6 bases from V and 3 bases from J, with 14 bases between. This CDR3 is CASRTISRYYGYTF. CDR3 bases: TGTGCCAGCAGGACGATCAGTCGATACTATGGCTACACCTTC.